The rows below give T cell receptor beta chains drawn from one sample of a study of identical twins. TCRdb passed the 5' RACE reads through MiXCR, listing each CDR3 protein once. Among roughly 570,000 distinct CDR3 sequences listed, over 8.5% were seen once. These same records also appear under a second study, on yellow fever vaccine responses in identical twins.

Sequencing used PBMCs. The receptors derive from a woman between 18 and 29 years old in good health. CDR3s include the opening cysteine and the closing phenylalanine or tryptophan. D genes are given only for firm matches. Clone size appears in some rows only: once, few, many, or a class for an expanded clone.

j_gene	abundance	d_gene	v_gene	CDR3aa	CDR3nt
TRBJ2-2	.	.	TRBV7-2	CASSLGGMTGELFF	TGTGCCAGCAGCTTAGGCGGGATGACCGGGGAGCTGTTTTTT
TRBJ2-1	few	.	TRBV6-2/TRBV6-3	CASTRGGRALGYEQFF	TGTGCCAGCACCAGGGGGGGGAGGGCCCTCGGTTATGAGCAGTTCTTC
TRBJ2-3	.	.	TRBV5-1	CASSLFRTGRVSDTQYF	TGCGCCAGCAGCCTATTCAGGACAGGGAGGGTTTCAGATACGCAGTATTTT
TRBJ2-7	many	.	TRBV7-8	CASSFDLGDYEQYF	TGTGCCAGCAGCTTCGACCTTGGGGACTACGAGCAGTACTTC
TRBJ2-5	many	.	TRBV7-9	CASSFVAASPQETQYF	TGTGCCAGCAGCTTTGTTGCGGCTAGCCCCCAAGAGACCCAGTACTTC
TRBJ2-1	many	.	TRBV29-1	CSVDGLGGYNEQFF	TGCAGCGTTGACGGGCTAGGAGGATACAATGAGCAGTTCTTC
TRBJ2-1	.	.	TRBV7-8	CASSLPTGLAFF	TGTGCCAGCAGCCTACCGACAGGCTTGGCGTTCTTC
TRBJ2-3	.	.	TRBV5-1	CASSLMTGAALGPTDTQYF	TGCGCCAGCAGCCTCATGACGGGAGCGGCTCTCGGCCCCACAGATACGCAGTATTTT
TRBJ2-7	.	TRBD2	TRBV6-2/TRBV6-3	CASTRGGGLSYEQYF	TGTGCCAGCACGCGGGGGGGAGGCCTCTCCTACGAGCAGTACTTC
TRBJ2-1	many	.	TRBV20-1	CSARWMRAYNEQFF	TGCAGTGCTAGGTGGATGCGGGCCTACAATGAGCAGTTCTTC
TRBJ1-5	.	.	TRBV29-1	CSVGARNQPQHF	TGCAGCGTTGGGGCTCGCAATCAGCCCCAGCATTTT
TRBJ2-3	many	.	TRBV6-5	CASSWKGDTQYF	TGTGCCAGCAGTTGGAAGGGGGATACGCAGTATTTT
TRBJ1-2	.	.	TRBV20-1	CSARDPVGAGYTF	TGCAGTGCTAGAGATCCGGTTGGGGCTGGCTACACCTTC
TRBJ2-1	.	.	TRBV6-2/TRBV6-3	CASSPVGAGEQFF	TGTGCCAGCAGTCCGGTTGGGGCAGGCGAGCAGTTCTTC
TRBJ1-2	many	.	TRBV7-9	CASSHLTGAGYTF	TGTGCCAGCAGCCACCTGACAGGCGCAGGCTACACCTTC
TRBJ2-7	few	.	TRBV12-3/TRBV12-4	CASSLRDGTSYEQYF	TGTGCCAGCAGTTTAAGGGACGGAACTTCCTACGAGCAGTACTTC
TRBJ1-2	many	.	TRBV20-1	CSARDPPGDYGYTF	TGCAGTGCTAGAGATCCCCCAGGAGACTATGGCTACACCTTC
TRBJ1-2	few	.	TRBV10-2	CASSGPENYGYTF	TGCGCCAGCAGTGGACCAGAAAACTATGGCTACACCTTC
TRBJ2-5	.	TRBD2	TRBV28	CASSLRRGSLQKTQYF	TGTGCCAGCAGTTTACGGCGGGGGAGCCTCCAAAAGACCCAGTACTTC
TRBJ1-6	many	TRBD1	TRBV5-1	CASSLERTGNSPLHF	TGCGCCAGCAGCTTGGAGAGGACAGGGAACTCACCCCTCCACTTT
TRBJ2-1	few	.	TRBV10-3	CAISELPGQQFF	TGTGCCATCAGTGAGTTGCCGGGACAGCAGTTCTTC
TRBJ2-1	.	TRBD1	TRBV6-5	CASSYPGQRNEQFF	TGTGCCAGCAGTTACCCGGGACAGCGGAATGAGCAGTTCTTC
TRBJ2-7	.	.	TRBV6-1	CASSEVGTEQYF	TGTGCCAGCAGTGAAGTCGGGACAGAGCAGTACTTC
TRBJ1-5	.	.	TRBV20-1	CSALGGGQPQHF	TGCAGTGCTTTAGGGGGAGGTCAGCCCCAGCATTTT
TRBJ2-2	few	.	TRBV6-5	CASSYGLNTGELFF	TGTGCCAGCAGTTACGGCCTAAACACCGGGGAGCTGTTTTTT
TRBJ2-1	many	TRBD1	TRBV4-1	CASSQGDRVRNEQFF	TGCGCCAGCAGCCAAGGGGACAGGGTTCGCAATGAGCAGTTCTTC
TRBJ2-3	many	TRBD1	TRBV3-1	CASSLIRGQGSTDTQYF	TGTGCCAGCAGCCTGATTCGGGGACAGGGGTCCACAGATACGCAGTATTTT
TRBJ1-1	.	.	TRBV20-1	CSARVGTEAFF	TGCAGTGCGAGGGTAGGCACTGAAGCTTTCTTT
TRBJ2-1	few	TRBD2	TRBV4-3	CASSQKWVASGRHNEQFF	TGCGCCAGCAGCCAGAAGTGGGTCGCTAGCGGGAGGCACAATGAGCAGTTCTTC
TRBJ2-1	.	TRBD2	TRBV7-2	CASSLGRGLVSYNEQFF	TGTGCCAGCAGCTTAGGCCGGGGACTAGTCTCCTACAATGAGCAGTTCTTC
TRBJ2-7	few	.	TRBV11-2	CASSPETVAYEQYF	TGTGCCAGCAGCCCCGAGACGGTAGCCTACGAGCAGTACTTC
TRBJ2-7	many	TRBD1	TRBV5-1	CASSADRTVPEQYF	TGCGCCAGCAGCGCGGACAGGACAGTTCCCGAGCAGTACTTC
TRBJ2-5	.	TRBD2	TRBV3-1	CASSRYAGTSGLETQYF	TGTGCCAGCAGCCGCTACGCGGGGACTAGCGGGCTGGAGACCCAGTACTTC
TRBJ2-2	few	TRBD1	TRBV19	CASSIPRDRVDTGELFF	TGTGCCAGTAGTATACCCCGGGACAGGGTGGACACCGGGGAGCTGTTTTTT
TRBJ1-6	.	.	TRBV20-1	CSARGTDNSPLHF	TGCAGTGCTAGAGGGACTGACAATTCACCCCTCCACTTT
TRBJ2-3	few	.	TRBV10-3	CAISESGPGTLSIGSDTQYF	TGTGCCATCAGTGAGTCCGGTCCCGGGACTCTCTCCATCGGGTCAGATACGCAGTATTTT
TRBJ2-7	.	.	TRBV28	CASSRGGGPEQYF	TGTGCCAGCAGCAGAGGAGGGGGGCCGGAGCAGTACTTC